These 26 T cell receptor beta chains originate from one sample sequenced in a study of blood T cell repertoires in COVID-19. Clones were read by immunoSEQ multiplex PCR, and TCRdb kept only the in-frame ones, dropping some. The sample has about 96,000 clones; roughly 90% are singletons. Sequenced input: peripheral blood. The origin of the receptors is a human donor with COVID-19, enrolled during active disease. The donor label of this sample is uncertain.

CDR3 in DNA: TGTGCCACCTCCCCCAGGAGCAATCAGCCCCAGCATTTT. Protein: CATSPRSNQPQHF. The chain joins TRBV19 to TRBJ1-5; no definite D call. This CDR3 comprises 13 residues. Looked up from germline, CDR1 is LNHDA and CDR2 is SQIVND (reference sequence). Deletions cut 10 bases from V and 1 base from J, with 11 bases between.

This clone was counted once. V and J are TRBV7-2 and TRBJ1-4; D is undetermined. Germline V gives CDR1 SGHTA, CDR2 FQGNSA. The CDR3 loop spans 15 amino acids. V lost 1 base, J lost 7 bases, and 13 bases lay in between. The CDR3 sequence is CASSLVVSRGEKLFF. The CDR3 DNA reads as TGTGCCAGCAGCTTAGTCGTGTCCCGGGGTGAAAAACTGTTTTTT.

The V call is TRBV3-1 (or the pseudogene TRBV3-2), the J call TRBJ1-2; D call uncertain. The V gene lost 9 bases and the J gene lost 0 bases, with 8 bases spanning the gap. Germline V gene lookup returns CDR1 LGHDT and CDR2 YNNKEL (reference sequence). This CDR3 region has 12 residues. The CDR3 sequence: CASGRPNYGYTF. The CDR3 DNA reads TGTGCCAGTGGGAGACCTAACTATGGCTACACCTTC.

The chain combines TRBV6-5 with TRBJ1-4; D call uncertain. The CDR3 extends over 14 amino acids. The V gene's germline CDR1 is MNHEY and CDR2 SVGAGI. Trimming shortened V by 8 bases and J by 8 bases, and 18 bases separated the two germline ends. The CDR3 sequence is CASGGRFSSEKLFF. In DNA form, the CDR3 reads TGTGCCAGCGGAGGACGGTTTTCATCAGAAAAACTGTTTTTT.

This clone was seen a single time. This chain joins TRBV19 and TRBJ2-2, with TRBD1 matching over 9 bases. Germline loops: CDR1 LNHDA, CDR2 SQIVND (reference sequence). The CDR3 is made up of 15 amino acids. V lost 5 bases and J lost 3; bases outside the gene matches: 4. CDR3 sequence (DNA): TGTGCCAGTAGTGCCGGGACAGGGTACACCGGGGAGCTGTTTTTT. It encodes CASSAGTGYTGELFF.

For the CDR3, the DNA is TGCGCCAGCAGCTTGGGTCGGGACAAGAATTCACCCCTCCACTTT. This sequence encodes CASSLGRDKNSPLHF. The chain recombines TRBV5-1 with TRBJ1-6, with a tentative D call TRBD1 (6 bases). Germline loops: CDR1 SGHRS, CDR2 YFSETQ. Trimming stripped 0 bases from V and 7 bases from J, with 11 bases between. CDR3 length: 15 residues.

The V call is TRBV2, the J call TRBJ2-7; D uncertain. V lost 6 bases and J 5 bases, leaving 11 bases between the germline ends. This CDR3 has 12 amino acids. Per germline, CDR1 SNHLY and CDR2 FYNNEI. This CDR3 reads CASSPERHEQYF. CDR3 in DNA: TGTGCCAGCAGCCCAGAGCGCCACGAGCAGTACTTC.

The chain couples TRBV29-1 to TRBJ1-6; unclear D gene. The CDR3 consists of 13 residues. CDR1 SQVTM and CDR2 ANQGSEA come from the germline V gene. CDR3 region: CPERREDNSPLHF. The DNA for the CDR3 is TGCCCCGAGCGAAGGGAGGACAATTCACCCCTCCACTTT.

The chain carries TRBV28 and TRBJ2-7, with D possibly matching TRBD1 (6 bases). The length of the CDR3 is 14 residues. Looked up from germline, CDR1 is MDHEN and CDR2 is SYDVKM. The V end lost 7 bases, the J end lost 4 bases, and 17 bases lay between the germline ends. In DNA, the CDR3 is TGTGCCAGCACCTTAGGCACAGGGATATACGAGCAGTACTTC. Amino acid sequence: CASTLGTGIYEQYF.

The chain has TRBV11-2 and TRBJ1-2; D is undetermined. The CDR3 has 14 amino acids. Trimming took 0 bases from V and 8 from J, leaving 13 bases between them. Germline V gene sequence: CDR1 SGHAT, CDR2 FQNNGV. The CDR3 spells CASSLDSQALGYTF. The CDR3 DNA reads TGTGCCAGCAGCTTAGATAGTCAGGCCCTGGGCTACACCTTC.

V is TRBV7-3 and J is TRBJ2-1; tentatively, D is TRBD1 (5 bases). Germline-derived CDR1 and CDR2 are SGHTA and FQGTGA. This CDR3 comprises 13 residues. Between the trimmed V and J ends, which lost 2 bases and 6 bases, there was a span of 8 bases. The chain's CDR3 is CASSLVGVNEQFF. In DNA form, the CDR3 reads TGTGCCAGCAGCTTAGTAGGGGTCAATGAGCAGTTCTTC.

This chain joins TRBV3-1 (or the pseudogene TRBV3-2) and TRBJ1-3, with D unresolved. Germline V gene lookup returns CDR1 LGHDT and CDR2 YNNKEL (reference sequence). The ends were cut back, 5 bases at V and 2 bases at J, with 4 bases in the middle. There are 12 residues in the CDR3. The DNA for the CDR3 is TGTGCCAGCAGCTCTACTGGAAACACCATATATTTT. Protein: CASSSTGNTIYF.

This clone turned up a few times. V gene TRBV6-5 combines with J gene TRBJ1-6; 9 positions match TRBD1. This CDR3 comprises 15 residues. CDR1 is MNHEY, CDR2 SVGAGI, per germline. V was clipped by 7 bases and J by 4 bases; unmatched bases: 5. This CDR3 reads CASIQGADYNSPLHF. In DNA form, the CDR3 reads TGTGCCAGCATACAGGGGGCGGATTATAATTCACCCCTCCACTTT.

This chain joins TRBV19 and TRBJ1-5; maybe TRBD1 (5 bases). V was cut by 6 bases and J by 2 bases, with 17 bases left in between. Germline CDR1 reads LNHDA; CDR2 reads SQIVND (reference sequence). This CDR3 has 16 amino acids. CDR3 in amino acids: CASRGLGGLGNQPQHF. The CDR3 DNA reads TGTGCCAGTAGAGGATTGGGGGGTCTGGGCAATCAGCCCCAGCATTTT.

V usage is TRBV27 and J usage is TRBJ1-4, with 9 nucleotides matching TRBD1. In germline, CDR1 is MNHEY, CDR2 SMNVEV (reference sequence). V shed 0 bases, J shed 0 bases, and the junction held 5 bases outside the gene matches. This CDR3 has 18 amino acids. The CDR3 sequence is CASSLSAGTGTTNEKLFF. The CDR3 nucleotides read TGTGCCAGCAGTTTATCCGCGGGGACAGGGACAACTAATGAAAAACTGTTTTTT.

The chain recombines TRBV6-5 with TRBJ1-6; no clear D. From germline, CDR1 is MNHEY and CDR2 SVGAGI. This CDR3 is built from 13 residues. Trimming took off 7 bases at V and 12 bases at J, with 16 bases between the two ends. This chain's CDR3 is CASTPNSLRPLHF. The DNA for the CDR3 is TGTGCCAGCACCCCCAATAGCCTACGACCCCTCCACTTT.

This chain links TRBV7-9 with TRBJ2-7; possible D gene TRBD2, 6 bases. V shed 4 bases and J shed 5 bases, with 27 bases lying between them. The CDR3 consists of 18 residues. Per germline, CDR1 SEHNR and CDR2 FQNEAQ (reference sequence). The DNA of the CDR3 is TGTGCCAGCAGCTCGAGCGACTCCATTAGACTAGATCGTAACGAGCAGTACTTC. Protein product: CASSSSDSIRLDRNEQYF.

The chain couples TRBV6-4 to TRBJ2-2; D possibly corresponds to TRBD2 (7 bases). V lost 5 bases, J lost 2 bases, and 15 bases lay in between. There are 16 residues in the CDR3. The germline gives CDR1 MRHNA, CDR2 SNTAGT. In nucleotides, the CDR3 is TGTGCCAGCAGTACAGAAGGGGGGGGCAACACCGGGGAGCTGTTTTTT. As protein: CASSTEGGGNTGELFF.

The CDR3, as DNA: TGCGCCAGCAGCTCCTCCGGGACAGGATCCTACGAGCAGTACTTC. This translates into CASSSSGTGSYEQYF. The gene calls are TRBV5-1 and TRBJ2-7; 8 bases align to TRBD1. Germline loops: CDR1 SGHRS, CDR2 YFSETQ. CDR3 length: 15 amino acids. The junction had 6 bases not matched to a gene; V was cut back by 3 bases and J by 1 base.

This clone came up once. The V gene is TRBV2, the J gene TRBJ2-7, with 10 nucleotides matching TRBD1. This CDR3 region has 15 residues. Per germline, CDR1 SNHLY and CDR2 FYNNEI. The junction had 6 bases not matched to a gene; V was cut back by 5 bases and J by 2 bases. The CDR3 DNA reads as TGTGCCAGCAGTTCGTCCGGGACAGGGGCCTACGAGCAGTACTTC. Protein sequence: CASSSSGTGAYEQYF.

Regarding this clone: This specimen includes other DNA sequences encoding the same CDR3. The chain employs TRBV30 and TRBJ1-1; the D is unclear. Trimming shortened V by 0 bases and J by 3 bases, and 8 bases separated the two germline ends. CDR3 length: 13 amino acids. CDR1 is GTSNPN and CDR2 is SVGIG in the germline V gene (reference sequence). CDR3 coding DNA: TGTGCCTGGAGTGTACAAGGAGACACTGAAGCTTTCTTT. Translation: CAWSVQGDTEAFF. The full variable domain, in which reference TRBV30 and TRBJ1-1 provide the parts outside the CDR3, is SQTIHQWPATLVQPVGSPLSLECTVEGTSNPNLYWYRQAAGRGLQLLFYSVGIGQISSEVPQNLSASRPQDRQFILSSKKLLLSDSGFYLCAWSVQGDTEAFFGQGTRLTVV.

This chain joins TRBV11-2 and TRBJ1-4; D might be TRBD1 (5 bases). The germline V gene encodes CDR1 SGHAT and CDR2 FQNNGV. The CDR3 extends over 15 amino acids. Deletions cut 5 bases from V and 3 bases from J, with 13 bases between. CDR3 bases: TGTGCCAGCAGCCCCGGGGGATGGGCTAATGAAAAACTGTTTTTT. This translates into CASSPGGWANEKLFF.

This clone was detected once. The rearrangement uses TRBV2 and TRBJ2-1; D possibly corresponds to TRBD1 (7 bases). The CDR3 extends over 17 amino acids. V lost 6 bases and J 1 base, leaving 19 bases between the germline ends. Germline V CDR1 and CDR2: SNHLY, FYNNEI. As DNA, the CDR3 is TGTGCCAGCAGAGCACCACCCCCAGGGGGGTCCTACAATGAGCAGTTCTTC. Translation gives CASRAPPPGGSYNEQFF.

The chain couples TRBV2 to TRBJ1-6, with a tentative D call TRBD1 (6 bases). Per germline, CDR1 SNHLY and CDR2 FYNNEI. The V end was cut by 9 bases, the J end by 3 bases, with 12 bases between. The CDR3 covers 14 residues. The CDR3 sequence: CARSTGIYNSPLHF. The CDR3 nucleotides are TGTGCCAGATCTACAGGGATCTATAATTCACCCCTCCACTTT. Together with reference TRBV2 and TRBJ1-6, the CDR3 gives the full variable domain: EPEVTQTPSHQVTQMGQEVILRCVPISNHLYFYWYRQILGQKVEFLVSFYNNEISEKSEIFDDQFSVERPDGSNFTLKIRSTKLEDSAMYFCARSTGIYNSPLHFGNGTRLTVT.

V usage is TRBV2 and J usage is TRBJ1-1, with D possibly matching TRBD1 (5 bases). The germline V gene has CDR1 SNHLY and CDR2 FYNNEI. V was cut by 8 bases and J by 0 bases, with 10 bases left in between. This CDR3 spans 13 amino acids. CDR3 coding DNA: TGTGCCAGCCTCAGGGAATTGAACACTGAAGCTTTCTTT. Translated, it gives CASLRELNTEAFF.

V and J are TRBV19 and TRBJ2-3; TRBD2 matches 10 bases. Germline loops: CDR1 LNHDA, CDR2 SQIVND (reference sequence). After removal of 7 bases from V and 0 bases from J, the junction contained 7 bases not matched to a gene. The length of the CDR3 is 16 residues. Here the CDR3 DNA reads TGTGCCAGTAAAGAGCGGGAGGGCCTAAGCACAGATACGCAGTATTTT. It translates to CASKEREGLSTDTQYF.